Listed below are T cell receptor beta chains from one sample, sequenced in a study of cytomegalovirus exposure and HLA in healthy donors. Sequencing was performed with immunoSEQ multiplex PCR; in TCRdb, only in-frame clones are kept and a portion is missing. The table records about 160,000 clones, 77% of them present only once. The specimen sequenced was PBMCs. The receptors stem from a woman under 40 in good health and CMV-seronegative. Each CDR3 is given with its conserved first and last residue. The D gene is left open where the match is weak. Expanded clones are given a class, and other clones once, few, many or no size at all.

J	V	size	D	CDR3	DNA
TRBJ1-2	TRBV5-4	few	-	CASSQGWGGYGYTF	TGTGCCAGCAGCCAAGGGTGGGGGGGCTATGGCTACACCTTC
TRBJ2-7	TRBV7-2	-	TRBD2	CASSYLPGLPMSSYEQYF	TGTGCCAGCAGCTACCTACCGGGACTACCGATGTCCTCCTACGAGCAGTACTTC
TRBJ1-1	TRBV5-1	-	TRBD1	CASSSETGEWNTEAFF	TGCGCCAGCAGCAGTGAAACAGGGGAGTGGAACACTGAAGCTTTCTTT
TRBJ2-5	TRBV4-1	-	-	CASSQVINEGWETQYF	TGCGCCAGCAGCCAAGTGATTAATGAGGGCTGGGAGACCCAGTACTTC
TRBJ2-6	TRBV2	-	TRBD1	CASTRDRPRSGANVLTF	TGTGCCAGCACCCGGGACAGGCCCCGATCTGGGGCCAACGTCCTGACTTTC
TRBJ1-6	TRBV10-3	once	TRBD1	CAIRPGQGTNSPLHF	TGTGCCATCAGGCCGGGACAGGGTACAAATTCACCCCTCCACTTT
TRBJ2-1	TRBV9	-	TRBD1	CASSSRDSRSYNEQFF	TGTGCCAGCAGCTCCCGGGACAGCCGCTCCTACAATGAGCAGTTCTTC
TRBJ2-3	TRBV25-1	-	TRBD2	CASSASSSGAPDTQYF	TGTGCCAGCAGCGCCTCCTCTAGCGGGGCCCCAGATACGCAGTATTTT
TRBJ2-1	TRBV28	-	TRBD2	CASSGLAGGRGSYNEQFF	TGTGCCAGCAGCGGACTAGCGGGAGGGAGGGGCTCCTACAATGAGCAGTTCTTC
TRBJ2-3	TRBV7-9	-	TRBD2	CASSPQLAGPDTQYF	TGTGCCAGCAGCCCACAACTAGCGGGCCCAGATACGCAGTATTTT
TRBJ2-7	TRBV7-9	-	TRBD2	CASSPWTSGIYEQYF	TGTGCCAGCAGCCCCTGGACTAGCGGCATCTACGAGCAGTACTTC
TRBJ1-5	TRBV28	-	TRBD1	CASSYGTGYNQPQHF	TGTGCCAGCAGTTACGGGACAGGTTACAATCAGCCCCAGCATTTT
TRBJ2-1	TRBV10-3	-	TRBD2	CAISVPGLAGLNEQFF	TGTGCCATCAGTGTACCGGGACTAGCGGGGTTAAATGAGCAGTTCTTC
TRBJ1-1	TRBV11-2	-	TRBD1	CASSLRTGGNTEAFF	TGTGCCAGCAGCTTAAGAACAGGGGGGAACACTGAAGCTTTCTTT
TRBJ1-1	TRBV2	-	-	CASSRGALNTEAFF	TGTGCCAGCTCCCGTGGGGCCCTGAACACTGAAGCTTTCTTT
TRBJ2-2	TRBV7-9	-	TRBD1	CASSLLQGAPGELFF	TGTGCCAGCAGCTTACTACAGGGGGCGCCCGGGGAGCTGTTTTTT
TRBJ2-7	TRBV27	-	-	CASSLLAGSFYEQYF	TGTGCCAGCAGTTTACTGGCGGGATCCTTCTACGAGCAGTACTTC
TRBJ2-7	TRBV4-2	-	TRBD1	CASSQAGQGTIKQYF	TGTGCCAGCAGCCAGGCTGGACAGGGTACTATTAAGCAGTACTTC
TRBJ1-4	TRBV5-1	-	-	CASSLGRAEEGEKLFF	TGCGCCAGCAGCTTGGGTAGGGCGGAGGAGGGTGAAAAACTGTTTTTT
TRBJ2-1	TRBV30	once	TRBD1	CAWRGTGGGSYNEQFF	TGTGCCTGGAGGGGGACAGGGGGCGGCTCCTACAATGAGCAGTTCTTC
TRBJ1-6	TRBV27	-	TRBD1	CASRTGYTNSPLHF	TGTGCCAGCAGGACAGGGTACACAAATTCACCCCTCCACTTT
TRBJ2-1	TRBV6-6	-	-	CASAKGSSLAEQFF	TGTGCCAGCGCAAAAGGGTCTTCTCTAGCGGAGCAGTTCTTC
TRBJ2-1	TRBV27	-	-	CASNDRASNYHDEQFF	TGTGCCAGCAACGACCGAGCCAGTAACTACCACGATGAGCAGTTCTTC
TRBJ2-6	TRBV4-1	-	-	CASSQPFGANVLTF	TGCGCCAGCAGCCAACCCTTCGGGGCCAACGTCCTGACTTTC
TRBJ2-7	TRBV30	-	-	CAWSAQIYEQYF	TGTGCCTGGAGTGCCCAGATTTACGAGCAGTACTTC
TRBJ1-2	TRBV27	-	TRBD1	CASSLTGLNYGYTF	TGTGCCAGCAGCTTGACAGGGCTTAACTATGGCTACACCTTC
TRBJ1-5	TRBV7-2	-	-	CASSLESLRANSNQPQHF	TGTGCCAGCAGCTTAGAGTCGTTGCGGGCCAATAGCAATCAGCCCCAGCATTTT
TRBJ1-5	TRBV19	-	TRBD1	CASSIGDRDVQPQHF	TGTGCCAGTAGTATAGGGGACAGGGACGTACAGCCCCAGCATTTT
TRBJ2-3	TRBV19	-	TRBD2	CASSIDAGDTDTQYF	TGTGCCAGTAGTATAGACGCGGGGGACACAGATACGCAGTATTTT
TRBJ1-2	TRBV7-2	-	-	CASSLVPLYGYTF	TGTGCCAGCAGCTTAGTCCCACTCTATGGCTACACCTTC
TRBJ2-1	TRBV7-9	-	-	CASSLGPPGDNEQFF	TGTGCCAGCAGCTTAGGTCCGCCAGGGGACAATGAGCAGTTCTTC
TRBJ2-3	TRBV19	-	TRBD2	CASSERTSGTDTQYF	TGTGCCAGTAGTGAAAGGACTAGCGGTACAGATACGCAGTATTTT
TRBJ1-1	TRBV15	-	-	CATSIRVGNTEAFF	TGTGCCACCAGTATCAGGGTGGGGAACACTGAAGCTTTCTTT